The rows below give T cell receptor beta chains drawn from one sample of a study of blood T cell repertoires in COVID-19. Sequencing was performed with immunoSEQ multiplex PCR; in TCRdb, only in-frame clones are kept and a portion is missing. The sample records a few hundred thousand clones, about 82% being singletons. Specimen: peripheral blood. The receptors originated from a woman of 80 years or more with acute or convalescent COVID-19. CDR3s include the opening cysteine and the closing phenylalanine or tryptophan. D genes are given only for firm matches. Only part of the rows carry a size: once, few, many, or a class if the clone is expanded.

J | D | size | V | DNA | CDR3
TRBJ1-2 | - | - | TRBV2 | TGTGCCAGCAGTGAAGCGGCAGGGGTCTATGGCTACACCTTC | CASSEAAGVYGYTF
TRBJ2-7 | TRBD1 | - | TRBV6-5 | TGTGCCGCCGGTGGGGACAGAAACTACGAGCAGTACTTC | CAAGGDRNYEQYF
TRBJ1-2 | TRBD1 | - | TRBV19 | TGTGCCAGTAGTAAGTCGGACAGGGGGCCTGGCTACACCTTC | CASSKSDRGPGYTF
TRBJ1-6 | - | - | TRBV6-5 | TGTGCCAGCAGTTACTCGCTAGGACAGCCAGATTCACCCCTCCACTTT | CASSYSLGQPDSPLHF
TRBJ1-3 | - | - | TRBV25-1 | TGTGCCAGCAGGCCAGGCCTCTCTGGAAACACCATATATTTT | CASRPGLSGNTIYF
TRBJ1-5 | - | - | TRBV30 | TGTGCCTGGAGTCAAGAGGTAGATCAGCCCCAGCATTTT | CAWSQEVDQPQHF
TRBJ2-7 | TRBD1 | - | TRBV2 | TGTGCCAGCACCAGGGGGTCGGCTATCGACGAGCAGTACTTC | CASTRGSAIDEQYF
TRBJ2-1 | - | - | TRBV15 | TGTGCCACCAGCTTCCGGTGGGGCTCGGGAGTCGGGAATGAGCAGTTCTTC | CATSFRWGSGVGNEQFF
TRBJ2-7 | - | - | TRBV27 | TGTGCCAGCAGTCCGCTGGACAGATACTACGAGCAGTACTTC | CASSPLDRYYEQYF
TRBJ2-2 | TRBD2 | - | TRBV10-3 | TGTGCCATCAACGGACTAGCGGGGGGGACCACCGGGGAGCTGTTTTTT | CAINGLAGGTTGELFF
TRBJ1-5 | - | - | TRBV30 | TGTGCCTGGAGTGTACTAGTTAGCAATCAGCCCCAGCATTTT | CAWSVLVSNQPQHF
TRBJ2-1 | TRBD1 | - | TRBV24-1 | TGTGCCACCAGTGATACACAGGGGGCTCTCAATGAGCAGTTCTTC | CATSDTQGALNEQFF
TRBJ1-6 | - | once | TRBV6-2/TRBV6-3 | TGTGCCAGCAGTTTGCGAAGCTCCTATAATTCACCCCTCCACTTT | CASSLRSSYNSPLHF
TRBJ1-2 | TRBD1 | - | TRBV5-4 | TGTGCCAGCAGCCTAGGACAGGGCGGTTCCAACTATGGCTACACCTTC | CASSLGQGGSNYGYTF
TRBJ1-1 | TRBD1 | - | TRBV7-6 | TGTGCCAGCAGCCAGGGGGTTTTGGGTGACGACACTGAAGCTTTCTTT | CASSQGVLGDDTEAFF
TRBJ1-6 | TRBD1 | - | TRBV11-2 | TGTGCCAGCAGCTTAGGGGCAGGGGGATCACCCCTCCACTTT | CASSLGAGGSPLHF
TRBJ2-7 | - | few | TRBV5-1 | TGCGCCAGCAGCTTGGTGGCACGCTCCTACGAGCAGTACTTC | CASSLVARSYEQYF